This T cell receptor (beta chain) was identified in a study of T-cell reconstitution after alpha-beta-depleted transplantation in children. The TCRbeta library incorporated unique molecular identifiers. TCRdb passed the PCR reads through MiXCR, listing each CDR3 protein once. The data contain 500,000 to 600,000 distinct CDR3 sequences, around a third of them singletons. This clonotype originated in a human donor who donated a stem cell graft to a child with aplastic anemia. The material sequenced was PBMCs from the stem cell graft donor, taken from the stem cell graft.

The chain's CDR3 is CASSKPGQAYYEQYF. The CDR3, as DNA: TGTGCCAGTAGTAAGCCGGGACAGGCGTACTACGAGCAGTACTTC. The V gene is TRBV19, the J gene TRBJ2-7, with TRBD1 identical over 8 bases. The CDR3 consists of 15 residues. V lost 4 bases to trimming and J lost 3 bases; unmatched junction nucleotides: 8. Germline loops: CDR1 LNHDA, CDR2 SQIVND (reference sequence). Drawing the rest from reference TRBV19 and TRBJ2-7, the complete variable domain is DGGITQSPKYLFRKEGQNVTLSCEQNLNHDAMYWYRQDPGQGLRLIYYSQIVNDFQKGDIAEGYSVSREKKESFPLTVTSAQKNPTAFYLCASSKPGQAYYEQYFGPGTRLTVT.